This T cell receptor (beta chain) was captured by sequencing in a study of blood T cell repertoires in COVID-19 (dated by TCRdb to the early 2020s). The study in broad terms: The collaborator samples originated in the United States, Italy and Spain and spanned the acute and convalescent phases of COVID-19. Subjects who had been exposed to COVID-19, were actively infected with it, or had recovered from it provided the deeply sampled blood TCRbeta repertoires that made up the dataset. The samples were drawn from two sources: the first 160 participants of the ongoing ImmuneRACE study, and approximately 1,300 subjects contributed by 6 global collaborators. The repertoires were released in a freely available public database meant as a resource for research on the immune response to SARS-CoV-2. Sample metadata almost always included a de-identified subject ID, COVID-19 status, age in years and sex. The material from the prospective study consisted of cDNA or gDNA derived from T cells, B-cell-depleted T cells, or PBMCs. HLA class I and class II types, where available, came from metadata supplied by the sample provider rather than from assay-based typing. Here is what the overall study found, with its caveats: The quantity of clinical and demographic metadata differed by source and by participant and was supplied without curation.

TCRbeta CDR3 regions were amplified from genomic DNA using the immunoSEQ Assay, a bias-controlled multiplex PCR. As for how the authors treated the data: Nucleated cell counts per sample were estimated from amplification of reference gene primers within the assay. To quantify the absolute abundance of each unique TCRbeta CDR3 rearrangement, sequence reads were collapsed and filtered. Productive Simpson clonality was computed per sample as the square root of Simpson's diversity index over productive rearrangements. This immuneACCESS table, as held by TCRdb, lists in-frame sequences with V and J called but not all clones. Of the missing ones, under half trace to an unresolved V gene in checked studies; the others have no known cause. That table supplies the V and J calls and clone size; D and trimming were determined from the DNA. The sample table contains a few hundred thousand clones; only one count was recorded for 80% to 90% of them. The top ten clones comprise 2.5% to 3.5% of the sample.

To note about this clone: Its antigen target is currently unknown. No per-base quality is available; no much larger clone lies one base away.

After removal of 4 bases from V and 5 bases from J, the junction retains 6 bases not matched to a gene. From the cysteine through the phenylalanine, the CDR3 covers 15 amino acids. Only the CDR3 region is kept as DNA, spanning 45 bases read in frame from base 1. In the germline V gene, CDR1 corresponds to KGHDR and CDR2 to SFDVKD. One collaborating source in Seattle enrolled patients during active infection and followed them longitudinally through the course of disease. The collaborating institutions used their own protocols to collect whole blood in K2EDTA tubes. Collaborator samples were shipped for TCRbeta analysis as frozen whole blood, isolated PBMCs, or DNA extracted from either sample type.

The chain is assembled from TRBV24-1 and TRBJ1-2, with 10 bases aligning to TRBD1. Specimen: peripheral blood. The origin of this receptor is a woman aged 25 to 45 with COVID-19, enrolled during active disease. The bases are TGTGCCACCAGTGACCCCGGACAGGGGGAATATGGCTACACCTTC. This gives the protein CATSDPGQGEYGYTF.